The rows below give T cell receptor beta chains drawn from one sample of a study of cytomegalovirus exposure and HLA in healthy donors. Profiled with immunoSEQ multiplex PCR; TCRdb holds only in-frame clones, not every one. The table lists about 100,000 clones, around 81% of them singletons. Specimen: PBMCs. The receptors shown here come from a woman between 65 and 79 years old in good health and CMV-seropositive. CDR3s include the opening cysteine and the closing phenylalanine or tryptophan. The order of the fields is CDR3 DNA, CDR3 protein, J gene, D gene, V gene, clone size. D genes are given only for firm matches. Some rows have no size entry. The others give once, few or many, or a class for an expanded clone.

CDR3nt: TGTGCCAGCTCAGTCGACAGGGGGCTAAATTCACCCCTCCACTTT; CDR3aa: CASSVDRGLNSPLHF; j_gene: TRBJ1-6; d_gene: TRBD1; v_gene: TRBV18; abundance: NA
CDR3nt: TGTGCCAGCAGCTTAGCCCAGGAGGCCCTCACAGATACGCAGTATTTT; CDR3aa: CASSLAQEALTDTQYF; j_gene: TRBJ2-3; d_gene: NA; v_gene: TRBV7-8; abundance: NA
CDR3nt: TGTGCCAGTATACAGCTTAACACCGGGGAGCTGTTTTTT; CDR3aa: CASIQLNTGELFF; j_gene: TRBJ2-2; d_gene: NA; v_gene: TRBV19; abundance: NA
CDR3nt: TGTGCCAGCAGCTTCCGAGTAGCCTTGAATGAGCAGTTCTTC; CDR3aa: CASSFRVALNEQFF; j_gene: TRBJ2-1; d_gene: NA; v_gene: TRBV7-2; abundance: NA
CDR3nt: TGTGCCAGCAGGCAGGGACTGAACAATGAGCAGTTCTTC; CDR3aa: CASRQGLNNEQFF; j_gene: TRBJ2-1; d_gene: NA; v_gene: TRBV2; abundance: NA
CDR3nt: TGTGCCAGCAGCTTAATGGGACAGGGCCTTCAGCCCCAGCATTTT; CDR3aa: CASSLMGQGLQPQHF; j_gene: TRBJ1-5; d_gene: TRBD1; v_gene: TRBV7-2; abundance: once
CDR3nt: TGTGCCAGCTCACGTACAAATAGCAATCAGCCCCAGCATTTT; CDR3aa: CASSRTNSNQPQHF; j_gene: TRBJ1-5; d_gene: NA; v_gene: TRBV18; abundance: NA
CDR3nt: TGTGCCAGCTCACAACATAAGGGACAGGTGTATGGCTACACCTTC; CDR3aa: CASSQHKGQVYGYTF; j_gene: TRBJ1-2; d_gene: TRBD1; v_gene: TRBV18; abundance: NA
CDR3nt: TGTGCCAGCAGCTTAGCGGGGCCCACAGATACGCAGTATTTT; CDR3aa: CASSLAGPTDTQYF; j_gene: TRBJ2-3; d_gene: NA; v_gene: TRBV7-8; abundance: NA
CDR3nt: TGCGCCAGTACACGGGGTCAGCGGGAGGGTGCTCGCAATGAGCAGTTCTTC; CDR3aa: CASTRGQREGARNEQFF; j_gene: TRBJ2-1; d_gene: TRBD2; v_gene: TRBV5-1; abundance: NA
CDR3nt: TGTGCCAGTAGACGGGGACAGGGGGCCGGGGAGCTGTTTTTT; CDR3aa: CASRRGQGAGELFF; j_gene: TRBJ2-2; d_gene: TRBD1; v_gene: TRBV19; abundance: NA
CDR3nt: TGTGCCACCAGTACCCGGGACAGGCATGGCTACACCTTC; CDR3aa: CATSTRDRHGYTF; j_gene: TRBJ1-2; d_gene: TRBD1; v_gene: TRBV15; abundance: NA
CDR3nt: TGTGCCAGTAGTCCACCGGGACTAGGGACCGGCGAGCAGTACTTC; CDR3aa: CASSPPGLGTGEQYF; j_gene: TRBJ2-7; d_gene: TRBD2; v_gene: TRBV19; abundance: NA
CDR3nt: TGTGCCAGCAGCTTCACTAGCGGGAGGTCGGATACGCAGTATTTT; CDR3aa: CASSFTSGRSDTQYF; j_gene: TRBJ2-3; d_gene: TRBD2; v_gene: TRBV7-2; abundance: NA
CDR3nt: TGCGCCAGCAGTGAGTCGAGTGGTGGGGCTCCACCTCACTCTGGGGCCAACGTCCTGACTTTC; CDR3aa: CASSESSGGAPPHSGANVLTF; j_gene: TRBJ2-6; d_gene: NA; v_gene: TRBV10-1; abundance: NA
CDR3nt: TGCAGCGTCCCGGGACTAGGGGAGTACGGGCAGTACTTC; CDR3aa: CSVPGLGEYGQYF; j_gene: TRBJ2-7; d_gene: TRBD2; v_gene: TRBV29-1; abundance: NA
CDR3nt: TGCGCCAGCAGCCCGGGACAGGGGAGAGAGACCCAGTACTTC; CDR3aa: CASSPGQGRETQYF; j_gene: TRBJ2-5; d_gene: TRBD1; v_gene: TRBV5-1; abundance: NA
CDR3nt: TGCGCCAGCAGCTTCGGAGGAATTCCCAACGAGCAGTACTTC; CDR3aa: CASSFGGIPNEQYF; j_gene: TRBJ2-7; d_gene: NA; v_gene: TRBV5-1; abundance: NA
CDR3nt: TGTGCCAGTCCCTCTCGGGCGGGGATGAACACTGAAGCTTTCTTT; CDR3aa: CASPSRAGMNTEAFF; j_gene: TRBJ1-1; d_gene: NA; v_gene: TRBV28; abundance: NA
CDR3nt: TGTGCCAGCAGTCCTGACACTGAAGCTTTCTTT; CDR3aa: CASSPDTEAFF; j_gene: TRBJ1-1; d_gene: NA; v_gene: TRBV28; abundance: NA
CDR3nt: TGTGCCAGTAAGCTAGCGGGCGCCTCCTACAATGAGCAGTTCTTC; CDR3aa: CASKLAGASYNEQFF; j_gene: TRBJ2-1; d_gene: TRBD2; v_gene: TRBV19; abundance: NA
CDR3nt: TGTGCCAGCAGCCAAACGGGACAGCCGTTTTTT; CDR3aa: CASSQTGQPFF; j_gene: TRBJ1-3; d_gene: TRBD1; v_gene: TRBV7-9; abundance: few
CDR3nt: TGTGCCAGCAGTTTAACAGGGGACAACATTCAGTACTTC; CDR3aa: CASSLTGDNIQYF; j_gene: TRBJ2-4; d_gene: TRBD1; v_gene: TRBV28; abundance: NA
CDR3nt: TGTGCCAGTACCCCACCGGGATACTCTGGAAACACCATATATTTT; CDR3aa: CASTPPGYSGNTIYF; j_gene: TRBJ1-3; d_gene: NA; v_gene: TRBV19; abundance: NA
CDR3nt: TGTGCCAGCAGCCCGAGAGGGACAGGGGGCCGGGATACGCAGTATTTT; CDR3aa: CASSPRGTGGRDTQYF; j_gene: TRBJ2-3; d_gene: TRBD1; v_gene: TRBV7-3; abundance: few
CDR3nt: TGTGCCAGTAGAGGAGGGAATCAGCCCCAGCATTTT; CDR3aa: CASRGGNQPQHF; j_gene: TRBJ1-5; d_gene: NA; v_gene: TRBV19; abundance: NA
CDR3nt: TGTGCCAGTAGCGGCGGACAGGGCGGCTATGGCTACACCTTC; CDR3aa: CASSGGQGGYGYTF; j_gene: TRBJ1-2; d_gene: TRBD1; v_gene: TRBV19; abundance: NA
CDR3nt: TGTGCCAGCAGTTTGCTAGCGGGCCTCTCGAATGAGCAGTTCTTC; CDR3aa: CASSLLAGLSNEQFF; j_gene: TRBJ2-1; d_gene: TRBD2; v_gene: TRBV28; abundance: NA
CDR3nt: TGCGCCAGCAGCGAACTAGCGGGAATAGATGAGCAGTTCTTC; CDR3aa: CASSELAGIDEQFF; j_gene: TRBJ2-1; d_gene: TRBD2; v_gene: TRBV5-1; abundance: NA
CDR3nt: TGTGCCAGCAGCTTCCAGAATCGCTACAATGAGCAGTTCTTC; CDR3aa: CASSFQNRYNEQFF; j_gene: TRBJ2-1; d_gene: NA; v_gene: TRBV7-3; abundance: few
CDR3nt: TGCGCCAGCAGCCGTGACTTGGGACTAGCGGGAAATGAGCAGTTCTTC; CDR3aa: CASSRDLGLAGNEQFF; j_gene: TRBJ2-1; d_gene: TRBD2; v_gene: TRBV5-1; abundance: NA
CDR3nt: TGTGCCAGTAGTATAGGCGGGCCCTACAATGAGCAGTTCTTC; CDR3aa: CASSIGGPYNEQFF; j_gene: TRBJ2-1; d_gene: NA; v_gene: TRBV19; abundance: NA
CDR3nt: TGCAGCGTCCTGCTAGCGGGGAGCTCCTACGAGCAGTACTTC; CDR3aa: CSVLLAGSSYEQYF; j_gene: TRBJ2-7; d_gene: TRBD2; v_gene: TRBV29-1; abundance: few
CDR3nt: TGTGCCAGTAGTTTCCGGACAGGGGGCGAGCAGCCCCAGCATTTT; CDR3aa: CASSFRTGGEQPQHF; j_gene: TRBJ1-5; d_gene: TRBD1; v_gene: TRBV19; abundance: once
CDR3nt: TGTGCCAGCAGCTTTGGGACAGGGTTGAGGGGCTATGGCTACACCTTC; CDR3aa: CASSFGTGLRGYGYTF; j_gene: TRBJ1-2; d_gene: TRBD1; v_gene: TRBV5-6; abundance: few
CDR3nt: TGTGCCAGCAGCCTGGGAGGCTCGGCCGTCGAGACCCAGTACTTC; CDR3aa: CASSLGGSAVETQYF; j_gene: TRBJ2-5; d_gene: NA; v_gene: TRBV4-2; abundance: NA
CDR3nt: TGTGCCAGCAGCCCCCGGGCTAGCGTCACAGATACGCAGTATTTT; CDR3aa: CASSPRASVTDTQYF; j_gene: TRBJ2-3; d_gene: NA; v_gene: TRBV9; abundance: NA
CDR3nt: TGTGCCAGCAGCTCATACCATAACGAGCAGTACTTC; CDR3aa: CASSSYHNEQYF; j_gene: TRBJ2-7; d_gene: NA; v_gene: TRBV7-8; abundance: NA
CDR3nt: TGTGCCAGCAGCCGGGACAGCTCCTACAATGAGCAGTTCTTC; CDR3aa: CASSRDSSYNEQFF; j_gene: TRBJ2-1; d_gene: TRBD1; v_gene: TRBV9; abundance: NA
CDR3nt: TGCGCCAGTCACAACCCGGGGTCCTCCTACGAGCAGTACTTC; CDR3aa: CASHNPGSSYEQYF; j_gene: TRBJ2-7; d_gene: NA; v_gene: TRBV5-1; abundance: NA
CDR3nt: TGTGCCAGCAGTTTACAGGGGGGCAAAAACATTCAGTACTTC; CDR3aa: CASSLQGGKNIQYF; j_gene: TRBJ2-4; d_gene: NA; v_gene: TRBV28; abundance: NA
CDR3nt: TGTGCCAGCAGCAAAACAGGGGCGGTGAACACTGAAGCTTTCTTT; CDR3aa: CASSKTGAVNTEAFF; j_gene: TRBJ1-1; d_gene: NA; v_gene: TRBV21-1; abundance: NA
CDR3nt: TGTGCCAGCAGCTCAAGGCCGGGTGGAAACACTGAAGCTTTCTTT; CDR3aa: CASSSRPGGNTEAFF; j_gene: TRBJ1-1; d_gene: NA; v_gene: TRBV9; abundance: NA
CDR3nt: TGTGCCAGCAGCTTAGGGCCAGGAGGGACTGAAGCTTTCTTT; CDR3aa: CASSLGPGGTEAFF; j_gene: TRBJ1-1; d_gene: NA; v_gene: TRBV13; abundance: NA
CDR3nt: TGTGCCAGCAGGGAAAGACAGGGGTACGGGCAGTACTTC; CDR3aa: CASRERQGYGQYF; j_gene: TRBJ2-7; d_gene: TRBD1; v_gene: TRBV5-8; abundance: few